This T cell receptor (beta chain) emerged from a study of cytomegalovirus exposure and HLA in healthy donors. This clone appeared once. 13 Jbeta primers and 60 Vbeta primers were used for the PCR. TCRdb's copy holds only in-frame clones and misses some; the assay was immunoSEQ multiplex PCR. The table has around 110,000 clones, over 70% seen once. There are 16 residues in the CDR3. Germline V lookup: CDR1 MNHEY, CDR2 SVGAGI. Trimming took 4 bases from V and 9 from J; bases not matched to a gene: 10. The material sequenced was PBMCs. The TCR was taken from a woman younger than 35 in good health and CMV-seronegative. J is TRBJ1-6 and V is TRBV6-5, with 9 bases fitting TRBD1. The CDR3: CASSWTFGTGLSPLHF. DNA of the CDR3: TGTGCCAGCAGTTGGACCTTCGGGACAGGGCTTTCACCCCTCCACTTT.